Sequencing of this TCR beta chain was carried out in a study of beta chain features in type 1 diabetes. Sorted CD4+ subsets: naive, central memory, regulatory, stem cell-like memory (CD45RO/CCR7/CD25/CD127/CD95/CD27 panel). The investigators reverse transcribed all of the isolated RNA, so they sequenced expressed TCRB transcripts. Only in-frame clones appear in the TCRdb table, and some are missing; sequencing was by immunoSEQ multiplex PCR. The table shows about 16,000 clones, with 45% to 65% occurring only once. Notes on this clone: Its antigen is currently unknown.

General study points: Compared to healthy donors, patients appeared to have naive, central memory and Treg TCRB repertoires that were more alike.

This CDR3 is 13 amino acids long. V was trimmed by 1 base and J by 2 bases, leaving 5 bases between them. Germline CDR1 GTSNPN, CDR2 SVGIG (reference sequence). This clonotype was sampled from a woman aged 18 to 35 in good health. The sample was stem cell memory CD4+ T cells from blood. The chain uses TRBV30 and TRBJ2-2; D is uncertain. This chain's CDR3 is CAWSGHNTGELFF. The CDR3 DNA is TGTGCCTGGAGTGGACATAACACCGGGGAGCTGTTTTTT. The whole variable domain, filled in from reference TRBV30 and TRBJ2-2, reads SQTIHQWPATLVQPVGSPLSLECTVEGTSNPNLYWYRQAAGRGLQLLFYSVGIGQISSEVPQNLSASRPQDRQFILSSKKLLLSDSGFYLCAWSGHNTGELFFGEGSRLTVL.